The 17 T cell receptor beta chains reported below all come from one sample, sequenced in a study of blood T cell repertoires in COVID-19. Repertoires were generated with immunoSEQ multiplex PCR, while TCRdb's copy carries only in-frame clones and drops some. The repertoire holds around 250,000 clones, with roughly 85% as singletons. Specimen: PBMCs or T cells enriched from blood (not recorded which). Receptors were obtained from a man between 40 and 49 years old who had been exposed to COVID-19.

V gene TRBV6-6 combines with J gene TRBJ1-2; TRBD1 is a possible D gene (6 bases). The CDR3 is made up of 13 amino acids. V lost 5 bases and J lost 2, with 9 bases in between. Per germline, CDR1 MNHNY and CDR2 SVGAGI (reference sequence). The CDR3 region is CASSPGQNYGYTF. DNA for the CDR3: TGTGCCAGCAGTCCCGGACAGAACTATGGCTACACCTTC.

The chain couples TRBV27 to TRBJ2-5; D remains unclear. Looked up from germline, CDR1 is MNHEY and CDR2 is SMNVEV (reference sequence). The CDR3 is 14 amino acids. Trimming removed 3 bases at V and 5 bases at J, with 13 bases between. In nucleotides, the CDR3 is TGTGCCAGCAGTTTCCGAGCGTTGGCGGAGACCCAGTACTTC. Its translation: CASSFRALAETQYF.

This clone was recorded only once. This sequence joins TRBV30 and TRBJ2-2; D perhaps matches TRBD1 (6 bases). Germline-derived CDR1 and CDR2 are GTSNPN and SVGIG (reference sequence). The V gene lost 2 bases and the J gene lost 1 base, with 26 bases spanning the gap. The CDR3 is made up of 20 amino acids. DNA of the CDR3: TGTGCCTGGAGTCCACTCCTGATACCGGGACAAAGAGGGAACACCGGGGAGCTGTTTTTT. This translates into CAWSPLLIPGQRGNTGELFF.

The chain joins TRBV6-4 to TRBJ1-2; 9 nucleotides align to TRBD1. This CDR3 spans 16 amino acids. In germline, CDR1 is MRHNA, CDR2 SNTAGT. V gave up 6 bases and J gave up 6 bases; unmatched junction bases: 14. CDR3 in DNA: TGTGCCAGCAGCGACCGCCCGACAGGGGGAACCGATGGCTACACCTTC. Translating it yields CASSDRPTGGTDGYTF.

There are a few counts of this clone. J is TRBJ2-1 and V is TRBV7-9, with D possibly TRBD2 on 6 matching bases. The CDR3 totals 16 residues. V was shortened by 5 bases and J by 0 bases, with 14 bases between the two germline ends. The germline gives CDR1 SEHNR, CDR2 FQNEAQ (reference sequence). The chain's CDR3 is CASSPRGSGSYNEQFF. CDR3 in DNA: TGTGCCAGCAGCCCAAGAGGTAGCGGCTCCTACAATGAGCAGTTCTTC.

DNA of the CDR3: TGTGCCAGCATCGCGCAGTTAGCCCAAGAGACCCAGTACTTC. Protein: CASIAQLAQETQYF. The V gene is TRBV6-5, the J gene TRBJ2-5, with D uncertain. The germline gives CDR1 MNHEY, CDR2 SVGAGI. The CDR3 covers 14 residues. V lost 7 bases, J lost 1 base, and 13 bases lay in between.

With regard to this clone: Other DNA sequences from this sample encode an identical CDR3 as well. The V call is TRBV7-9, the J call TRBJ2-7, with a weak D call TRBD2 (6 bases). CDR1 is SEHNR and CDR2 is FQNEAQ in the germline V gene (reference sequence). This CDR3 contains 13 residues. Trimming removed 3 bases from V and 4 bases from J, with 10 bases in between. CDR3 nucleotides: TGTGCCAGCAGCTTTTCCGGGAGTTACGAGCAGTACTTC. It encodes CASSFSGSYEQYF.

The chain couples TRBV10-2 to TRBJ1-4; D is ambiguous. Germline lookup yields CDR1 WSHSY and CDR2 SAAADI. V lost 3 bases and J 7 bases, leaving 12 bases between the germline ends. The CDR3 loop spans 14 amino acids. Written as DNA, the CDR3 is TGCGCCAGCAGTGAACTCCTAAGGAGTGAAAAACTGTTTTTT. Amino acids: CASSELLRSEKLFF.

This sequence joins TRBV7-8 and TRBJ2-1; D perhaps matches TRBD2 (5 bases). CDR3 length: 16 amino acids. V lost 1 base, J lost 6 bases, and 16 bases lay in between. The germline CDR1 and CDR2 sequences are SGHVS and FQNEAQ. For the CDR3, the DNA is TGTGCCAGCAGCTTAGGGGTTAGCGTCACTCCCAATGAGCAGTTCTTC. Its translation is CASSLGVSVTPNEQFF.

This clone was seen more than once but under ten times. The chain couples TRBV27 to TRBJ1-1; D gene ambiguous. There are 13 residues in the CDR3. V was cut by 6 bases and J by 0 bases, with 8 bases left in between. CDR1 and CDR2 from the germline V gene are MNHEY and SMNVEV (reference sequence). Written as DNA, the CDR3 is TGTGCCAGCAGCCTAAAGATGAACACTGAAGCTTTCTTT. Translating gives CASSLKMNTEAFF.

The V and J genes are TRBV5-6 and TRBJ1-1; 9 nucleotides match TRBD1. Per germline, CDR1 SGHDT and CDR2 YYEEEE. Unmatched junction bases numbered 5, after V lost 0 bases and J lost 2 bases. The CDR3 loop spans 16 amino acids. CDR3 sequence reads: CASSLVNRGLNTEAFF. CDR3 DNA: TGTGCCAGCAGCTTGGTCAACAGGGGGCTTAACACTGAAGCTTTCTTT.

This clone was found once. The chain is built from TRBV11-2 and TRBJ1-2, with D possibly being TRBD1 (5 bases). Trimming removed 5 bases at V and 0 bases at J, with 13 bases between. The germline CDR1 and CDR2 sequences are SGHAT and FQNNGV. The CDR3 is 15 residues long. CDR3 amino acids: CASSLGAASNYGYTF. As DNA, the CDR3 is TGTGCCAGCAGCCTAGGGGCAGCCTCTAACTATGGCTACACCTTC.

The chain has TRBV2 and TRBJ2-5; TRBD2 matches at 9 bases. The CDR3 contains 17 residues. The V gene end was trimmed by 2 bases and the J gene end by 5 bases; junction bases not matched to a gene: 12. The germline gives CDR1 SNHLY, CDR2 FYNNEI. The CDR3 region has the DNA TGTGCCAGCAGTGAAAGTGCTAGCGGGACCCCACGGGAGACCCAGTACTTC. Its protein is CASSESASGTPRETQYF.

The rearrangement uses TRBV19 and TRBJ2-1; maybe TRBD2 (6 bases). CDR1 is LNHDA, CDR2 SQIVND, per germline (reference sequence). The CDR3 contains 14 residues. With 6 bases removed from V and 9 bases from J, the gap between germline ends came to 18 bases. CDR3 protein: CASRHGGSGSEQFF. CDR3 bases: TGTGCCAGTAGGCATGGGGGGAGTGGAAGTGAGCAGTTCTTC.

This clone was seen only once. The chain carries TRBV12-5 and TRBJ1-1; D ambiguous. The CDR3 consists of 12 residues. Trimming left V 3 bases short and J 6 bases short, with 8 bases between. Germline CDR1 LGHNT, CDR2 FRNRAP. The CDR3 sequence is CASGFESPEAFF. As DNA, the CDR3 is TGTGCTAGTGGTTTCGAGTCTCCTGAAGCTTTCTTT.

The chain is built from TRBV10-3 and TRBJ1-2, with D unclear. Trimming took off 4 bases at V and 4 bases at J, with 19 bases between the two ends. CDR1 ENHRY and CDR2 SYGVKD come from the germline V gene. The CDR3 contains 16 residues. CDR3 DNA: TGTGCCATCAGTGGACCCCCGGAACAGAAATCCTATGGCTACACCTTC. It encodes CAISGPPEQKSYGYTF.

This clone came up a few times. The chain uses TRBV24-1 and TRBJ2-5; 8 bases line up with TRBD1. Germline V gene sequence: CDR1 KGHDR, CDR2 SFDVKD. The J segment lost 6 bases and the V segment lost 11 bases, leaving 7 bases of the junction unmatched. This CDR3 spans 12 amino acids. CDR3 DNA: TGTGCCATCCAGGACAGGGTGAAGACCCAGTACTTC. It specifies CAIQDRVKTQYF.